The 7 T cell receptor beta chains presented below share a single source sample, sequenced in a study of blood T cell repertoires in COVID-19. Profiled with immunoSEQ multiplex PCR; TCRdb holds only in-frame clones, not every one. The table shows 200,000 to 250,000 clones, with roughly 86% occurring only once. Sequencing was carried out using peripheral blood. Source of these receptors: a woman aged 40 to 50 with acute or convalescent COVID-19.

The chain combines TRBV2 with TRBJ1-1; D is ambiguous. The CDR3 sequence is 13 residues long. The germline V gene has CDR1 SNHLY and CDR2 FYNNEI. V lost 6 bases to trimming and J lost 4 bases, with 12 bases between them. The CDR3: CASRRWGGTEAFF. DNA for the CDR3: TGTGCCAGCAGGAGGTGGGGAGGCACTGAAGCTTTCTTT.

The J gene is TRBJ2-5, the V gene TRBV5-1; D may be TRBD1 (6 bases). CDR1 and CDR2 (germline): SGHRS, YFSETQ. The V gene lost 0 bases and the J gene lost 2 bases, with 11 bases spanning the gap. CDR3 length: 15 residues. The CDR3 spells CASSLGPQGQETQYF. The DNA of the CDR3 is TGCGCCAGCAGCTTGGGGCCCCAGGGGCAAGAGACCCAGTACTTC. The full variable domain, its missing parts supplied by reference TRBV5-1 and TRBJ2-5, is KAGVTQTPRYLIKTRGQQVTLSCSPISGHRSVSWYQQTPGQGLQFLFEYFSETQRNKGNFPGRFSGRQFSNSRSEMNVSTLELGDSALYLCASSLGPQGQETQYFGPGTRLLVL.

This clone has a single count. The chain links TRBV7-9 to TRBJ2-1; D gene unclear. This CDR3 spans 13 amino acids. Germline CDR1 is SEHNR and CDR2 is FQNEAQ (reference sequence). V gave up 5 bases and J gave up 6 bases, with 11 bases separating them. The CDR3 DNA follows: TGTGCCAGCAGCCCCCCAAGAGTCAATGAGCAGTTCTTC. Protein sequence: CASSPPRVNEQFF.

The chain joins TRBV29-1 to TRBJ1-1; D is unclear. The CDR3 contains 12 residues. V was cut by 1 base and J by 1 base, with 4 bases left in between. Germline assignment: CDR1 SQVTM and CDR2 ANQGSEA. In DNA form, the CDR3 reads TGCAGCGTTGAAGCCCGGAACACTGAAGCTTTCTTT. Protein: CSVEARNTEAFF.

This chain links TRBV7-9 with TRBJ1-4; D may be TRBD1 (6 bases). The CDR3 contains 15 residues. Trimming cost V 1 base and J 8 bases, with 14 bases left between them. Per germline, CDR1 SEHNR and CDR2 FQNEAQ (reference sequence). The DNA for the CDR3 is TGTGCCAGCAGCTTAGGGACAGCGACCGGAGAAAAACTGTTTTTT. The encoded protein is CASSLGTATGEKLFF.

The rearrangement uses TRBV27 and TRBJ2-7; D gene ambiguous. There are 15 residues in the CDR3. Trimming left V 2 bases short and J 4 bases short, with 15 bases between. Germline CDR1 MNHEY, CDR2 SMNVEV (reference sequence). CDR3 coding DNA: TGTGCCAGCAGTTTAATTGCGATCCCTCGGTACGAGCAGTACTTC. This translates into CASSLIAIPRYEQYF.

V gene TRBV5-5 combines with J gene TRBJ2-7; 16 nucleotides line up with TRBD2. The V and J ends lost 3 bases and 4 bases, in that order; junction bases with no gene match: 10. Germline loops: CDR1 SGHKS, CDR2 YYEKEE (reference sequence). The CDR3 runs 18 residues. This CDR3 is CASSYGRGTSGRAYEQYF. In DNA, the CDR3 is TGTGCCAGCAGCTACGGACGAGGGACTAGCGGGAGGGCTTACGAGCAGTACTTC.